This TCR beta chain is drawn from a study of T-cell reconstitution after alpha-beta-depleted transplantation in children. Study-wide results and caveats: Where alpha-beta T cells came from about two months after transplant was reportedly several hundred expanded graft clones.

From germline, CDR1 is SQVTM and CDR2 ANQGSEA. V gave up 1 base and J gave up 9 bases, with 12 bases separating them. This CDR3 is built from 12 residues. At least ten counts were recorded for this clonotype. Antigen: not known. The library targeted TCRbeta and was prepared with unique molecular identifiers. TCRdb redid the calling of the PCR reads with MiXCR, one entry per CDR3 protein. The profile covers approximately 490,000 distinct CDR3 sequences, with roughly a tenth appearing a single time and roughly 2.1% taken by the ten largest. Sequencing used PBMCs, obtained before TCRalphabeta/CD19-depleted stem cell transplant. The chain recombines TRBV29-1 with TRBJ2-5, with D maybe TRBD2 (5 bases). This TCR was recovered from a child under 10 years old with inherited bone marrow failure, due to receive a stem cell transplant. DNA of the CDR3: TGCAGCGTTGAAGGGGGTTCCGGGGCCCAGTACTTC. It is translated as CSVEGGSGAQYF.